This record concerns one T cell receptor beta chain sequence. The TCR library protocol attached unique molecular identifiers to the individual cDNA molecules. TCRdb re-called the 5' RACE reads through MiXCR, storing one row per CDR3 protein. The table includes roughly 17,000 distinct CDR3 sequences, approximately 4.7% detected once. The data originate from a study of early T cells in non-severe SARS-CoV-2 infection. The specimen was whole blood. This sequence originates from an adult who was a healthcare worker with PCR-confirmed SARS-CoV-2 infection or an uninfected control (not recorded which).

CDR3 loop: CASSSNSNQPQHF. CDR3 bases: TGCGCCAGCAGCTCGAATAGCAATCAGCCCCAGCATTTT. This chain uses TRBV10-1 with TRBJ1-5; D remains unclear. The CDR3 is 13 residues long. V lost 6 bases to trimming and J lost 0 bases, with 6 bases between them. Germline assignment: CDR1 WNHNN and CDR2 SYGVQD (reference sequence).